Listed below are T cell receptor beta chains from one sample, sequenced in a study of blood T cell repertoires in COVID-19. Sequencing used immunoSEQ multiplex PCR; TCRdb keeps in-frame clones, though not all of them. The table has 60,000 or so clones, approximately 82% seen once. The sequenced material came from peripheral blood. The receptors here all came from a woman over 75 with acute or convalescent COVID-19. CDR3s include the opening cysteine and the closing phenylalanine or tryptophan. Fields, in order: D gene, J gene, clone size, V gene, CDR3 protein, CDR3 DNA. A D gene is named only where the DNA matches it firmly. Some rows have no size entry. The others give once, few or many, or a class for an expanded clone.

TRBD1 | TRBJ1-6 | . | TRBV7-2 | CASSRTGESYNSPLHF | TGTGCCAGCAGCCGGACAGGGGAATCCTATAATTCACCCCTCCACTTT
TRBD1 | TRBJ1-1 | . | TRBV5-4 | CASSPRQGAYTEAFF | TGTGCCAGCAGCCCCAGACAGGGGGCGTACACTGAAGCTTTCTTT
. | TRBJ2-4 | . | TRBV18 | CASSPAAALQYF | TGTGCCAGCTCACCAGCAGCGGCCCTCCAGTACTTC
TRBD1 | TRBJ1-5 | . | TRBV3-1/TRBV3-2 | CASSQYTTGGEDQPQHF | TGTGCCAGCAGCCAATACACGACAGGGGGCGAGGATCAGCCCCAGCATTTT
TRBD1 | TRBJ2-1 | few | TRBV29-1 | CSHGQALYNEQFF | TGCAGCCATGGACAGGCTCTCTACAATGAGCAGTTCTTC
TRBD2 | TRBJ2-5 | . | TRBV5-1 | CASSPEGGSQETQYF | TGCGCCAGCAGCCCGGAAGGCGGGAGCCAAGAGACCCAGTACTTC
. | TRBJ2-1 | . | TRBV13 | CASSPGERQQFF | TGTGCCAGCAGCCCCGGGGAGCGTCAGCAGTTCTTC
. | TRBJ2-7 | . | TRBV3-1/TRBV3-2 | CASSRGQGYEQYF | TGTGCCAGCAGCCGGGGGCAAGGCTACGAGCAGTACTTC
. | TRBJ2-1 | . | TRBV19 | CASSPDFSYNEQFF | TGTGCCAGTAGTCCGGACTTTTCCTACAATGAGCAGTTCTTC
. | TRBJ2-1 | . | TRBV12-3/TRBV12-4 | CASSLFQNNEQFF | TGTGCCAGCAGTTTATTTCAAAACAATGAGCAGTTCTTC
. | TRBJ1-1 | . | TRBV2 | CASRGGVSTEAFF | TGTGCCAGCCGTGGGGGGGTAAGCACTGAAGCTTTCTTT
. | TRBJ2-7 | . | TRBV14 | CASSQASRQTAREQYF | TGTGCCAGCAGCCAAGCTAGTCGGCAGACGGCACGAGAGCAGTACTTC
TRBD2 | TRBJ2-7 | . | TRBV5-6 | CASRYEGRVGYEQYF | TGTGCCAGCAGATACGAGGGGAGGGTTGGCTACGAGCAGTACTTC